This is a list of T cell receptor beta chains from one sample in a study of technical replicates of blood from a few donors. Clones were sequenced by immunoSEQ multiplex PCR, and TCRdb holds only the in-frame ones, with some missing. The repertoire holds tens of thousands of clones, with around 90% as singletons. Material: T cells isolated from PBMCs. Source of these receptors: a human donor in good health. The CDR3 runs from the conserved cysteine through the conserved F or W. The order of the fields is CDR3 protein, CDR3 DNA, V gene, clone size, CDR3 length, D gene, J gene. The D gene is left open where the match is weak. Only part of the rows carry a size: once, few, many, or a class if the clone is expanded.

CASSILGRWEQFF,TGTGCCAGTAGTATTCTGGGGAGATGGGAGCAGTTCTTC,TRBV19,NA,13,NA,TRBJ2-1
CASSGPLSGANVLTF,TGTGCCAGCAGCGGCCCTCTTTCCGGGGCCAACGTCCTGACTTTC,TRBV7-8,NA,15,NA,TRBJ2-6
CASSQRGYEAFF,TGTGCCAGTAGTCAACGGGGTTACGAAGCTTTCTTT,TRBV19,many,12,NA,TRBJ1-1
CASTQGLDTEAFF,TGTGCCAGTACCCAGGGATTGGACACTGAAGCTTTCTTT,TRBV19,NA,13,NA,TRBJ1-1
CASSLDASGTQETQYF,TGCGCCAGCAGCCTGGATGCTAGCGGAACTCAAGAGACCCAGTACTTC,TRBV5-1,NA,16,TRBD2,TRBJ2-5
CASSTLQGRSEAFF,TGTGCCAGCAGCACCTTACAGGGGAGGAGTGAAGCTTTCTTT,TRBV7-2,NA,14,TRBD1,TRBJ1-1
CASSIRGVVGQNFQETQYF,TGTGCCAGCAGCATACGGGGCGTTGTGGGACAGAATTTTCAAGAGACCCAGTACTTC,TRBV7-9,NA,19,TRBD1,TRBJ2-5
CASSPPFQRGAYNEQFF,TGCGCCAGCAGCCCCCCTTTCCAGCGGGGGGCCTACAATGAGCAGTTCTTC,TRBV4-3,NA,17,TRBD2,TRBJ2-1
CASSGGGRSGRAQYF,TGTGCCAGCAGCGGGGGTGGGAGGAGCGGGAGGGCACAGTACTTC,TRBV7-2,NA,15,TRBD2,TRBJ2-7
CASSLRFLDAANTGELFF,TGTGCCAGCAGCTTACGGTTCCTTGACGCGGCGAACACCGGGGAGCTGTTTTTT,TRBV7-3,NA,18,NA,TRBJ2-2
CASSSGGGSYNEQFF,TGTGCCAGCAGCTCGGGGGGTGGAAGTTACAATGAGCAGTTCTTC,TRBV5-6,NA,15,TRBD2,TRBJ2-1
CASSSGQETQYF,TGTGCCAGCAGTTCAGGACAAGAGACCCAGTACTTC,TRBV2,NA,12,NA,TRBJ2-5
CASSEQNSGANVLTF,TGTGCCAGCAGTGAACAAAACTCTGGGGCCAACGTCCTGACTTTC,TRBV2,NA,15,NA,TRBJ2-6
CASTEQGGFEKLFF,TGTGCCAGCACTGAACAGGGGGGTTTTGAAAAACTGTTTTTT,TRBV6-1,once,14,TRBD1,TRBJ1-4
CASIRSPGGAEAFF,TGTGCCAGCATCAGAAGCCCCGGAGGGGCTGAAGCTTTCTTT,TRBV5-8,NA,14,NA,TRBJ1-1
CASSVDAGGISYEQYF,TGTGCCAGCAGCGTAGATGCAGGGGGGATATCCTACGAGCAGTACTTC,TRBV9,NA,16,NA,TRBJ2-7
CASSLGTGENTEAFF,TGCGCCAGCAGCTTGGGGACAGGGGAAAACACTGAAGCTTTCTTT,TRBV5-1,NA,15,TRBD1,TRBJ1-1
CASSVHRGSEKLFF,TGTGCCAGCAGTGTTCACAGGGGAAGCGAAAAACTGTTTTTT,TRBV6-1,NA,14,TRBD1,TRBJ1-4
CATSRGPATNPMSTEAFF,TGTGCCACCAGCAGGGGCCCGGCAACCAATCCAATGAGCACTGAAGCTTTCTTT,TRBV15,NA,18,NA,TRBJ1-1
CASSPPSAGGNQPQHF,TGTGCCAGCTCACCACCGTCGGCAGGGGGGAATCAGCCCCAGCATTTT,TRBV18,NA,16,TRBD1,TRBJ1-5